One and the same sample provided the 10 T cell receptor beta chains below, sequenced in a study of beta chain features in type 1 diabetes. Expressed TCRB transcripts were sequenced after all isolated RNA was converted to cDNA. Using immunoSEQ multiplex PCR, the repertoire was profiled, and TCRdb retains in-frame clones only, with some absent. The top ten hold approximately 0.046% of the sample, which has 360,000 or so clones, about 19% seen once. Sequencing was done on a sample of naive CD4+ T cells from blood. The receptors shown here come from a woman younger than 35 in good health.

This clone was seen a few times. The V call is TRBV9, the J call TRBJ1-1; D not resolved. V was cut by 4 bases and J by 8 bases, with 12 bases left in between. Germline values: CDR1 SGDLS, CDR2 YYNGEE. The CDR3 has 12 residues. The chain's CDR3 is CASSSSRSEAFF. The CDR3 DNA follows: TGTGCCAGCAGCTCCTCCAGATCAGAAGCTTTCTTT.

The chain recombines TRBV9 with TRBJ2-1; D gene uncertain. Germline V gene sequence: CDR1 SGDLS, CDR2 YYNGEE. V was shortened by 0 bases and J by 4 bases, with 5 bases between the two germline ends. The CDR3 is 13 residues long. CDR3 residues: CASSVAQYNEQFF. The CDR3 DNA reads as TGTGCCAGCAGCGTAGCCCAATACAATGAGCAGTTCTTC.

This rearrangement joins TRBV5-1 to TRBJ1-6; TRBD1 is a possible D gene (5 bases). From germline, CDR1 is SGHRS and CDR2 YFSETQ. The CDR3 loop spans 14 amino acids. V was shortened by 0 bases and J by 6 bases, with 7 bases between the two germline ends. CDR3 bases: TGCGCCAGCAGCTTGGGGACAACTAATTCACCCCTCCACTTT. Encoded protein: CASSLGTTNSPLHF.

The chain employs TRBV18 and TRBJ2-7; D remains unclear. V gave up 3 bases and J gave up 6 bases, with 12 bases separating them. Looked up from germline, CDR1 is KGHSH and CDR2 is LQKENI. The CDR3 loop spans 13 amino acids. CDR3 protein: CASSPTPSVEQYF. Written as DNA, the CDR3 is TGTGCCAGCTCACCCACACCCAGCGTCGAGCAGTACTTC.

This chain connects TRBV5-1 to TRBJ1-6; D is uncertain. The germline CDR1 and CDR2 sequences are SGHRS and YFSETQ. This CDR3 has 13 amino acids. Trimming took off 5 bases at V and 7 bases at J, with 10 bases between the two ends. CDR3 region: CASSYSENSPLHF. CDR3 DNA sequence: TGCGCCAGCAGTTACAGTGAAAATTCACCCCTCCACTTT. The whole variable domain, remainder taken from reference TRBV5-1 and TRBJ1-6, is KAGVTQTPRYLIKTRGQQVTLSCSPISGHRSVSWYQQTPGQGLQFLFEYFSETQRNKGNFPGRFSGRQFSNSRSEMNVSTLELGDSALYLCASSYSENSPLHFGNGTRLTVT.

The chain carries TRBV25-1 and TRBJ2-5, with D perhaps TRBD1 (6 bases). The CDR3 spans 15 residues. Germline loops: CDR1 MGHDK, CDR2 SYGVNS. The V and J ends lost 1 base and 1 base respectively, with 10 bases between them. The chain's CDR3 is CASSEWETGQETQYF. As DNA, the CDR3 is TGTGCCAGCAGTGAATGGGAGACAGGCCAAGAGACCCAGTACTTC.

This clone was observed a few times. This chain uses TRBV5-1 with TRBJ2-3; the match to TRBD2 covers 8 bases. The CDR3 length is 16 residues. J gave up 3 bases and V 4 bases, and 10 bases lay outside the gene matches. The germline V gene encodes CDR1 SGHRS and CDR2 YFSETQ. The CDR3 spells CASSKGLGLRTDTQYF. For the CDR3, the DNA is TGCGCCAGCAGCAAGGGACTAGGACTTAGAACAGATACGCAGTATTTT.

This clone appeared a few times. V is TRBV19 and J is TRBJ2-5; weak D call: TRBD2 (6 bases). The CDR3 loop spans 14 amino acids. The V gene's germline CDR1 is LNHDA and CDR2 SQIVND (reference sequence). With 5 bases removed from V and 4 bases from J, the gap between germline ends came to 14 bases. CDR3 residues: CASSEGQGGETQYF. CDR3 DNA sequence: TGTGCCAGTAGTGAAGGGCAGGGAGGAGAGACCCAGTACTTC.

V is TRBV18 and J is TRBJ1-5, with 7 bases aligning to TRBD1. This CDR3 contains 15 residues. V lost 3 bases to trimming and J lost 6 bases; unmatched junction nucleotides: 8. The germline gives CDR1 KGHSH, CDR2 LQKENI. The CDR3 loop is CASSPSDRAGQPQHF. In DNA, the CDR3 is TGTGCCAGCTCACCCTCCGACAGGGCAGGTCAGCCCCAGCATTTT. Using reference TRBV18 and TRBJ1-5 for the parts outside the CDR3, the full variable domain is NAGVMQNPRHLVRRRGQEARLRCSPMKGHSHVYWYRQLPEEGLKFMVYLQKENIIDESGMPKERFSAEFPKEGPSILRIQQVVRGDSAAYFCASSPSDRAGQPQHFGDGTRLSIL.

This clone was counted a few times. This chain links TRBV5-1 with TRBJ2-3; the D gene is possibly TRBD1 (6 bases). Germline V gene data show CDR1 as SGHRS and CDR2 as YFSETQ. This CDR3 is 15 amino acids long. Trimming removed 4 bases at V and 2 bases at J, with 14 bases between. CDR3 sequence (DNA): TGCGCCAGCAGCCCCCGACAGGAGCCCACAGATACGCAGTATTTT. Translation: CASSPRQEPTDTQYF.